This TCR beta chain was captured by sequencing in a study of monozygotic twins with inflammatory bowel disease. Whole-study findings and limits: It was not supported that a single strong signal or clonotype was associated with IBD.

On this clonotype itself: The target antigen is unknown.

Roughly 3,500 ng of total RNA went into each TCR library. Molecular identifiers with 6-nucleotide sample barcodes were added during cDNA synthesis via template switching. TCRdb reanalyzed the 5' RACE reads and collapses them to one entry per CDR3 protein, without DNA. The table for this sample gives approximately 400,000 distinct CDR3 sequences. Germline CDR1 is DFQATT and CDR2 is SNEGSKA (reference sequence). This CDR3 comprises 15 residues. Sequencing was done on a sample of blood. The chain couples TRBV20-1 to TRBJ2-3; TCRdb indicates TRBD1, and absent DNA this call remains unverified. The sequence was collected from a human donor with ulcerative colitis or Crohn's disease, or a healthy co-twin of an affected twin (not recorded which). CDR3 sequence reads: CSAQNRDRGTDTQYF.